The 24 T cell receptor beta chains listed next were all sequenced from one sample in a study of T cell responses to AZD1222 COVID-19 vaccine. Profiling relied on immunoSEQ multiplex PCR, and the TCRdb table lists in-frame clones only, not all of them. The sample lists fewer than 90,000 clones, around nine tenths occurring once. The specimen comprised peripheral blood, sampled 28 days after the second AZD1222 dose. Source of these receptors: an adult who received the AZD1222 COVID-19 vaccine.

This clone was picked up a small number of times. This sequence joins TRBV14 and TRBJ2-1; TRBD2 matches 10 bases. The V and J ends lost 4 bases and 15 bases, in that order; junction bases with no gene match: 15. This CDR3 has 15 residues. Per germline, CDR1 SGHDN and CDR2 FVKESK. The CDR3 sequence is CASSPTSSGGNRPFF. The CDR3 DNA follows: TGTGCCAGCAGCCCCACCTCTAGCGGGGGCAACCGTCCGTTCTTC.

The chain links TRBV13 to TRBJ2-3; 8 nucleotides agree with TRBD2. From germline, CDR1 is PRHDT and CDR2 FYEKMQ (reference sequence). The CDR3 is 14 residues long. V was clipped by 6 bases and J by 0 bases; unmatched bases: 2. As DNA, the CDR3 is TGTGCCAGCAGAAAGCGGGGGAGCACAGATACGCAGTATTTT. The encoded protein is CASRKRGSTDTQYF.

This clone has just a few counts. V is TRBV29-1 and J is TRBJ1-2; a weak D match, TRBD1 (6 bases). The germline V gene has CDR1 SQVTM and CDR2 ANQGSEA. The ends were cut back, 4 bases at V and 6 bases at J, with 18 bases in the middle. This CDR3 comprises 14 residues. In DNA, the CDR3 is TGCAGCGTTGTTCTGCGGGACATTCGAGATGGCTACACCTTC. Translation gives CSVVLRDIRDGYTF.

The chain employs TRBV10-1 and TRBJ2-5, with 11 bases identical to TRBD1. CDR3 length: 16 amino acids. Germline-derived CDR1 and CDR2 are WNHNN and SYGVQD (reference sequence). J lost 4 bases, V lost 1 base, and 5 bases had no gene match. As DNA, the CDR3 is TGCGCCAGCAGTGAGTTCCCCGGGACAGGGGGAGAGACCCAGTACTTC. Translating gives CASSEFPGTGGETQYF.

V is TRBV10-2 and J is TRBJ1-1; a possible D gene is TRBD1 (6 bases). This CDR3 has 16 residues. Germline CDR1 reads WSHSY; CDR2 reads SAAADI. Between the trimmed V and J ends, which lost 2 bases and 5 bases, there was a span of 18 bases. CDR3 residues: CASSEREGGGSTEAFF. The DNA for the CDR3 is TGCGCCAGCAGTGAGCGGGAGGGGGGGGGTTCGACTGAAGCTTTCTTT.

The chain's CDR3 is CASSGLITEAFF. The CDR3 DNA follows: TGTGCCAGCAGTGGACTGATCACTGAAGCTTTCTTT. This chain uses TRBV28 with TRBJ1-1; D unclear. Trimming cost V 5 bases and J 4 bases, with 8 bases left between them. Germline V lookup: CDR1 MDHEN, CDR2 SYDVKM. The CDR3 length is 12 residues. Full variable domain (outside the CDR3, taken from reference TRBV28 and TRBJ1-1): DVKVTQSSRYLVKRTGEKVFLECVQDMDHENMFWYRQDPGLGLRLIYFSYDVKMKEKGDIPEGYSVSREKKERFSLILESASTNQTSMYLCASSGLITEAFFGQGTRLTVV.

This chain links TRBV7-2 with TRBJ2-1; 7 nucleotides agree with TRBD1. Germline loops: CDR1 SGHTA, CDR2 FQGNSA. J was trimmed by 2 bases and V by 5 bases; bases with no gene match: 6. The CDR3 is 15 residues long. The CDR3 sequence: CASSQTDRAYNEQFF. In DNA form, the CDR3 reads TGTGCCAGCAGCCAAACCGACAGGGCCTACAATGAGCAGTTCTTC.

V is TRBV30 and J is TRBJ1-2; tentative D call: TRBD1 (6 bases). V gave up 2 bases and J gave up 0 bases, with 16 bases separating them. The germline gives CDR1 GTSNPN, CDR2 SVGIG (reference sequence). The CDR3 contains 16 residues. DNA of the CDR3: TGTGCCTGGAGTCGAGACAGGTTCGGAGCTAACTATGGCTACACCTTC. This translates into CAWSRDRFGANYGYTF.

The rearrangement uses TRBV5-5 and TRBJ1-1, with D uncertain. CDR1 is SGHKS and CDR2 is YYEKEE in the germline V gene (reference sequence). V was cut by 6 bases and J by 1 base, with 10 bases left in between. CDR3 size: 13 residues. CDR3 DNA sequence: TGTGCCAGCATCTCTTGGGGGAACACTGAAGCTTTCTTT. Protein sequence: CASISWGNTEAFF.

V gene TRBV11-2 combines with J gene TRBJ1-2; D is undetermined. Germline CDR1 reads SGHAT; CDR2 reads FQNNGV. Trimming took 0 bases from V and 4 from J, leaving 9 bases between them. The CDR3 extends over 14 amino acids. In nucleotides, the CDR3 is TGTGCCAGCAGCTTAGATTTTGTCACCTATGGCTACACCTTC. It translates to CASSLDFVTYGYTF. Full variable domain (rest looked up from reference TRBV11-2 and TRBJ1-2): EAGVAQSPRYKIIEKRQSVAFWCNPISGHATLYWYQQILGQGPKLLIQFQNNGVVDDSQLPKDRFSAERLKGVDSTLKIQPAKLEDSAVYLCASSLDFVTYGYTFGSGTRLTVV.

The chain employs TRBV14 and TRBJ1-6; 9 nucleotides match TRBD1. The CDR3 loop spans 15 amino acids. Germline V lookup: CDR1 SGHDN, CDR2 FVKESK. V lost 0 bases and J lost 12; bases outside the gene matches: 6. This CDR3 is CASSQDLSDRGPLHF. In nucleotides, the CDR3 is TGTGCCAGCAGCCAAGATTTGTCGGACAGGGGACCCCTCCACTTT.

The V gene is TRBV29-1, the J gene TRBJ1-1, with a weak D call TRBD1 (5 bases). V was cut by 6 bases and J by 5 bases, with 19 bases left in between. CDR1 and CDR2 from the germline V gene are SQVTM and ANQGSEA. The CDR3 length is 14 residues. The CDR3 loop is CSVPGGGSTTEAFF. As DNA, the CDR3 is TGCAGCGTCCCGGGTGGGGGTTCAACAACTGAAGCTTTCTTT.

The CDR3 protein is CASSLASGELFF. The DNA for the CDR3 is TGCGCCAGCAGCTTGGCGTCCGGGGAGCTGTTTTTT. The chain joins TRBV5-1 to TRBJ2-2; D is ambiguous. V shed 0 bases and J shed 6 bases, with 3 bases lying between them. Germline V gene sequence: CDR1 SGHRS, CDR2 YFSETQ. The CDR3 is 12 amino acids.

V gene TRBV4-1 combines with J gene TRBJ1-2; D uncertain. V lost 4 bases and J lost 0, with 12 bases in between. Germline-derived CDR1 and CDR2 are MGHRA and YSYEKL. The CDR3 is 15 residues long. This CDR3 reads CASSPSHSANYGYTF. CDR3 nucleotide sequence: TGCGCCAGCAGCCCATCCCACTCGGCTAACTATGGCTACACCTTC.

This chain's CDR3 is CASRLASGGVGEQFF. In DNA form, the CDR3 reads TGTGCCAGTAGGTTAGCTAGCGGGGGGGTCGGAGAGCAGTTCTTC. The genes are TRBV19 and TRBJ2-1; 12 bases map to TRBD2. Germline V CDR1 and CDR2: LNHDA, SQIVND (reference sequence). The CDR3 sequence is 15 residues long. V trimming: 6 bases; J trimming: 10 bases; junction bases outside the gene matches: 10.

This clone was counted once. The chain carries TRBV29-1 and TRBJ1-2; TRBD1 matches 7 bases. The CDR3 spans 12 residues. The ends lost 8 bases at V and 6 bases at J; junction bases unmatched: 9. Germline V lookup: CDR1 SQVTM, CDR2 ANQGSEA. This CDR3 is CSSGDSPDGYTF. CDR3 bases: TGCAGCTCTGGGGACAGCCCCGATGGCTACACCTTC. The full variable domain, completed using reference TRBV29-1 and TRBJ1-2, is SAVISQKPSRDICQRGTSLTIQCQVDSQVTMMFWYRQQPGQSLTLIATANQGSEATYESGFVIDKFPISRPNLTFSTLTVSNMSPEDSSIYLCSSGDSPDGYTFGSGTRLTVV.

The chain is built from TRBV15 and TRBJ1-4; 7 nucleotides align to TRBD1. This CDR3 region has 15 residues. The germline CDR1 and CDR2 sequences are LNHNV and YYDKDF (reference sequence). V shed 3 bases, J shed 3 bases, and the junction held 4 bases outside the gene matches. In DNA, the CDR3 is TGTGCCACCAGCAGGGGAACAGGGGCTAATGAAAAACTGTTTTTT. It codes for CATSRGTGANEKLFF.

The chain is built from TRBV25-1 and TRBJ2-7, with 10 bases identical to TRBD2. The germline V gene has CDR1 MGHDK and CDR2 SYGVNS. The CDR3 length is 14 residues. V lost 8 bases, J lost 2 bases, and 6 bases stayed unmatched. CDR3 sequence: CASSSGGLTYEQYF. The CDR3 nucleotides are TGTGCCAGCTCTAGCGGGGGCCTAACCTACGAGCAGTACTTC.

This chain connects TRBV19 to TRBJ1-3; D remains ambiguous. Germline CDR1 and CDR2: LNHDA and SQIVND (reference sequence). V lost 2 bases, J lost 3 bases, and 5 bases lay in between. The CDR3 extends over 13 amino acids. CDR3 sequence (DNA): TGTGCCAGTAGTATAAATTATGGAAACACCATATATTTT. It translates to CASSINYGNTIYF.

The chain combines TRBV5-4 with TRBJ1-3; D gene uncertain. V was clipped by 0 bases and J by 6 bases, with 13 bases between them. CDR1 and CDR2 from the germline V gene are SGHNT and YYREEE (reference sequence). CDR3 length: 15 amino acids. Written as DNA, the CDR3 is TGTGCCAGCAGCTTGGTGCCCCTGGGCTCAAACACCATATATTTT. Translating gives CASSLVPLGSNTIYF.

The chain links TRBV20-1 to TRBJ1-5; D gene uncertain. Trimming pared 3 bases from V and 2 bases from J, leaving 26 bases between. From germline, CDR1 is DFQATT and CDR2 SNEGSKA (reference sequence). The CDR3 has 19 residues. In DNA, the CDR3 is TGCAGTGCTAGTCAAACCGCAGGACTACCTGTAGTAGGCAATCAGCCCCAGCATTTT. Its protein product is CSASQTAGLPVVGNQPQHF.

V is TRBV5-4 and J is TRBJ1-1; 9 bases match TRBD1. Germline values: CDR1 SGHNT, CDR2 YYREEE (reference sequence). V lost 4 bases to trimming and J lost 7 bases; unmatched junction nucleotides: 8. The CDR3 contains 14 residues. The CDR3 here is CASSAGTGYGEAFF. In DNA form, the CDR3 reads TGTGCCAGCAGCGCCGGGACAGGGTACGGTGAAGCTTTCTTT. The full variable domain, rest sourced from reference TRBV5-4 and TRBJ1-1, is ETGVTQSPTHLIKTRGQQVTLRCSSQSGHNTVSWYQQALGQGPQFIFQYYREEENGRGNFPPRFSGLQFPNYSSELNVNALELDDSALYLCASSAGTGYGEAFFGQGTRLTVV.

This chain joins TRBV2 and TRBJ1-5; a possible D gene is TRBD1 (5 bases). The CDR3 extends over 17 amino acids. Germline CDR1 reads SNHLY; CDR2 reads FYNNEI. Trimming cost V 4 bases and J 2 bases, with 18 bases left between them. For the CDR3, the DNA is TGTGCCAGCAGTGGGGGTCAGGGTGGTTACGGCAATCAGCCCCAGCATTTT. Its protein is CASSGGQGGYGNQPQHF.

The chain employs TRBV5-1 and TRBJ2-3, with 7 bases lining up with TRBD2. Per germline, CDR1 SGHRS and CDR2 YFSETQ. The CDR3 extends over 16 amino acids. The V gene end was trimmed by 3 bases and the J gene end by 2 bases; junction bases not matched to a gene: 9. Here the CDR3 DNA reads TGCGCCAGCAGCTCCTCAAGCGGGGCCAACACAGATACGCAGTATTTT. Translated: CASSSSSGANTDTQYF. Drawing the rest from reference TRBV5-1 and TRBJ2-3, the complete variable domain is KAGVTQTPRYLIKTRGQQVTLSCSPISGHRSVSWYQQTPGQGLQFLFEYFSETQRNKGNFPGRFSGRQFSNSRSEMNVSTLELGDSALYLCASSSSSGANTDTQYFGPGTRLTVL.